Detailed here is one T cell receptor (beta chain). The CDR3 spans 14 residues. V trimming: 6 bases; J trimming: 4 bases; junction bases outside the gene matches: 5. Germline CDR1 and CDR2: SGHTA and FQGNSA. This entry is derived from a study of blood T cell repertoires in COVID-19. The table came from immunoSEQ multiplex PCR; TCRdb's copy has only in-frame clones and leaves some out. This sample has roughly 130,000 clones; about 76% occur once, and the top ten carry 13%. The sample comprised peripheral blood. The rearrangement joins TRBV7-2 to TRBJ1-4, with TRBD1 identical over 7 bases. The sequence came from a man older than 75 with acute or convalescent COVID-19. The CDR3 DNA is TGTGCCAGCAGTGCAGACAGGGTTAATGAAAAACTGTTTTTT. Translation: CASSADRVNEKLFF.